This is a list of T cell receptor beta chains from one sample in a study of blood T cell repertoires in COVID-19. Profiling relied on immunoSEQ multiplex PCR, and the TCRdb table lists in-frame clones only, not all of them. The sample lists 300,000 to 350,000 clones, 90% to 95% occurring once. The sample taken for sequencing was peripheral blood. These receptors were taken from a woman aged 18-29 years who had recovered from COVID-19. Both conserved end residues are part of each CDR3. The order of the fields is clone size, J gene, D gene, V gene, CDR3 DNA, CDR3 protein. The D gene is left open where the match is weak. The size field is filled for only some rows; it gives once, few, many or a size class.

NA,TRBJ1-2,NA,TRBV28,TGTGCCAGCAGTATCCAACAGGGTAACTATGGCTACACCTTC,CASSIQQGNYGYTF
once,TRBJ2-1,NA,TRBV11-3,TGTGCCAGCAGCCAGAAACCAGTCGTAAATGAGCAGTTCTTC,CASSQKPVVNEQFF
NA,TRBJ2-1,TRBD1,TRBV6-1,TGTGCCAGCAGTGAAATGGACAGGGGTCATGAGCAGTTCTTC,CASSEMDRGHEQFF
once,TRBJ1-1,NA,TRBV12-2,TGTGCAAGTCGCTTTGGACAGGGGGTATCAAACACTGAAGCTTTCTTT,CASRFGQGVSNTEAFF
NA,TRBJ2-2,NA,TRBV5-8,TGTGCCAGCACCATGGTGGAGGGGAACACCGGGGAGCTGTTTTTT,CASTMVEGNTGELFF
NA,TRBJ2-4,NA,TRBV20-1,TGCAGCGCCGCTCCCCAGAACATTCAGTACTTC,CSAAPQNIQYF
NA,TRBJ2-1,NA,TRBV5-1,TGCGCCAGCAGCAGACTCCTCGGCAATGAGCAGTTCTTC,CASSRLLGNEQFF
once,TRBJ1-6,NA,TRBV4-1,TGCGCCAGCAGCCAAGCAGGGGCCCGTAATTCACCCCTCCACTTT,CASSQAGARNSPLHF
once,TRBJ2-1,NA,TRBV7-9,TGTGCCAGCAGCTTACTACGGGGGAGAGAGGGTGAGCAGTTCTTC,CASSLLRGREGEQFF
NA,TRBJ1-1,NA,TRBV6-5,TGTGCCAGCAGTTACTCCGGGGTAAACACTGAAGCTTTCTTT,CASSYSGVNTEAFF
NA,TRBJ2-3,TRBD2,TRBV6-5,TGTGCCAGCAGTTACCGGCGGGAGTGGACAGATACGCAGTATTTT,CASSYRREWTDTQYF
NA,TRBJ2-1,NA,TRBV18,TGTGCCAGCTCACCGAGAGCGGAGTCCTACAATGAGCAGTTCTTC,CASSPRAESYNEQFF
NA,TRBJ2-1,NA,TRBV30,TGTGCCTGGAGTGACGACCGCATGGAGGAGCAGTTCTTC,CAWSDDRMEEQFF
NA,TRBJ1-1,TRBD1,TRBV7-6,TGTGCCAGCAGCTTCGGGACAGGGCGGGATACTGAAGCTTTCTTT,CASSFGTGRDTEAFF
NA,TRBJ2-1,NA,TRBV30,TGTGCCTGGGGACAGATTTACAATGAGCAGTTCTTC,CAWGQIYNEQFF
NA,TRBJ1-2,NA,TRBV12-3/TRBV12-4,TGTGCCAGCAGCGCGGGCTCGAGGGGCTACACCTTC,CASSAGSRGYTF
NA,TRBJ1-6,TRBD1,TRBV30,TGTGCCTGGAGTGTACCCGGGACAGGGAATCATAATTCACCCCTCCACTTT,CAWSVPGTGNHNSPLHF
NA,TRBJ2-1,NA,TRBV30,TGTGCCTGGGGGGCAGTGACTAACAATGAGCAGTTCTTC,CAWGAVTNNEQFF
NA,TRBJ1-5,TRBD1,TRBV19,TGTGCCAGTAGCCTCGGACAGGGGCGCAATCAGCCCCAGCATTTT,CASSLGQGRNQPQHF
NA,TRBJ2-2,TRBD2,TRBV6-5,TGTGCCAGCAGACTAGCGGGAGGCACCGGGGAGCTGTTTTTT,CASRLAGGTGELFF
NA,TRBJ2-3,TRBD2,TRBV5-8,TGTGCCAGCAGCTTGGTTGGGACTATTGTGTATTTT,CASSLVGTIVYF
NA,TRBJ2-6,NA,TRBV19,TGTGCCAGTAGTAGGGACACCGGCTCTGGGGCCAACGTCCTGACTTTC,CASSRDTGSGANVLTF
NA,TRBJ2-5,NA,TRBV14,TGTGCCAGCAGCCCATTGGCATACCAAGAGACCCAGTACTTC,CASSPLAYQETQYF
NA,TRBJ2-6,NA,TRBV6-2/TRBV6-3,TGTGCCAGCAGTTTCTACAGGGCGCTGAGCTCTGGGGCCAACGTCCTGACTTTC,CASSFYRALSSGANVLTF
NA,TRBJ2-1,TRBD1,TRBV20-1,TGCAGTGCTAGTTCTCGGGACAGGGGAGGCCGCCCTACGTTCGATGAGCAGTTCTTC,CSASSRDRGGRPTFDEQFF
NA,TRBJ2-2,NA,TRBV19,TGTGCCAGTACCCAGAACTCCGCGGGCACCGGGGAGCTGTTTTTT,CASTQNSAGTGELFF
once,TRBJ1-1,NA,TRBV5-4,TGTGCCAGCACCTCGAGACAGGAGCCTGAAGCTTTCTTT,CASTSRQEPEAFF
NA,TRBJ1-2,NA,TRBV30,TGTGCCTGGAGTTTCAACAGAGCTAACTATGGCTACACCTTC,CAWSFNRANYGYTF
NA,TRBJ2-4,TRBD1,TRBV4-3,TGCGCCACCAGGGGGCAGGGGGCGACCAAAAACATTCAGTACTTC,CATRGQGATKNIQYF
NA,TRBJ2-3,NA,TRBV9,TGTGCCAGCAGCGTAGCCAGCGGTCTGCCGCCGGATACGCAGTATTTT,CASSVASGLPPDTQYF
NA,TRBJ1-2,TRBD1,TRBV4-3,TGCGCCAGCAGCTGGTCAGGGACAGGGGAAAGCTATGGCTACACCTTC,CASSWSGTGESYGYTF
few,TRBJ1-1,NA,TRBV4-1,TGCGCCAGCAGCCAAGAACCGGGTCTGAACACTGAAGCTTTCTTT,CASSQEPGLNTEAFF
NA,TRBJ2-5,NA,TRBV7-2,TGTGCCAGCACCTACGCGGCCAGCGGTCAAGAGACCCAGTACTTC,CASTYAASGQETQYF
NA,TRBJ1-4,NA,TRBV3-1/TRBV3-2,TGTGCCAGCAGCCAAGGGCGGGGCCCAAATGAAAAACTGTTTTTT,CASSQGRGPNEKLFF
NA,TRBJ1-6,TRBD1,TRBV5-4,TGTGCCAGCAGCCTGAGACAGGGGAATAATTCACCCCTCCACTTT,CASSLRQGNNSPLHF
NA,TRBJ1-4,TRBD1,TRBV7-9,TGTGCCAGCAGCCCGACAGGGGAGTTAGAAAAACTGTTTTTT,CASSPTGELEKLFF
few,TRBJ1-2,TRBD1,TRBV2,TGTGCCAGCAGGGGGGACAGGCTTAGAGGTCGATTCGGCTACACCTTC,CASRGDRLRGRFGYTF
NA,TRBJ1-6,TRBD1,TRBV30,TGTGCCTGGAGTGTCCGGGACAGTTATAATTCACCCCTCCACTTT,CAWSVRDSYNSPLHF
few,TRBJ1-3,NA,TRBV5-1,TGCGCCAGCAGTGATATACAGGCCTCGTTCTCTGGAAACACCATATATTTT,CASSDIQASFSGNTIYF
NA,TRBJ2-3,NA,TRBV13,TGTGCCAGCAGCTCAGGACAGACAGATACGCAGTATTTT,CASSSGQTDTQYF
NA,TRBJ2-3,NA,TRBV11-3,TGTGCCAGCAACAGGAGGGCGCAAGGTGCAGATACGCAGTATTTT,CASNRRAQGADTQYF
NA,TRBJ1-4,TRBD1,TRBV15,TGTGCCACCAGCAGAGATCGGGCAGGGGGAGGTGAAAAACTGTTTTTT,CATSRDRAGGGEKLFF
NA,TRBJ2-1,TRBD2,TRBV2,TGTGCCAGCACAGGGACTAGCGGATACAATGAGCAGTTCTTC,CASTGTSGYNEQFF
NA,TRBJ2-1,TRBD2,TRBV4-1,TGCGCCACTCGTTCGAGCGGGACGACGGATGAGCAGTTCTTC,CATRSSGTTDEQFF
once,TRBJ2-1,TRBD1,TRBV5-6,TGTGCCAGCAGCTGGACAGGGGCGCCCTACAATGAGCAGTTCTTC,CASSWTGAPYNEQFF
NA,TRBJ1-1,NA,TRBV10-3,TGTGCCATCAGGGTGGACAGCCCGGCTGAAGCTTTCTTT,CAIRVDSPAEAFF
NA,TRBJ1-4,NA,TRBV29-1,TGCAGCTCACTCCAGGGTGAAAAACTGTTTTTT,CSSLQGEKLFF
NA,TRBJ2-5,NA,TRBV29-1,TGCAGCGTTGAGGGGGGTGGCAGTATCCAAGAGACCCAGTACTTC,CSVEGGGSIQETQYF
NA,TRBJ2-2,NA,TRBV6-2/TRBV6-3,TGTGCCAGCAGTCGGGGGGCGGCGACCGGGGAGCTGTTTTTT,CASSRGAATGELFF
NA,TRBJ2-1,NA,TRBV11-2,TGTGCCAGCAGCCGGCGGCAGGACTTATACTACTACAATGAGCAGTTCTTC,CASSRRQDLYYYNEQFF
few,TRBJ1-3,NA,TRBV6-2/TRBV6-3,TGTGCCAGCAGTTACAGAGGCGGCTCTGGAAACACCATATATTTT,CASSYRGGSGNTIYF
NA,TRBJ2-2,TRBD1,TRBV11-3,TGTGCCAGCAGCGCCCAGGACCGACAGGGGCCGGCCGGGGAGCTGTTTTTT,CASSAQDRQGPAGELFF
NA,TRBJ2-3,NA,TRBV5-1,TGCGCCAGCAGTTTCCACCCCCCGGGGGGCACAGATACGCAGTATTTT,CASSFHPPGGTDTQYF
NA,TRBJ1-2,NA,TRBV5-5,TGTGCCAGCAGCTTGGCCCCGGGAGCTAACTATGGCTACACCTTC,CASSLAPGANYGYTF
NA,TRBJ2-1,NA,TRBV19,TGTGCCAGTACTGGGGAGGACAATGAGCAGTTCTTC,CASTGEDNEQFF
once,TRBJ2-4,TRBD2,TRBV24-1,TGTGCCACCAGTGCCCTTGGGGCGGGAGGGCCTCAGTACTTC,CATSALGAGGPQYF
NA,TRBJ2-3,NA,TRBV6-2/TRBV6-3,TGTGCCAGCAGCCTAACTGCCCTGGATACGCAGTATTTT,CASSLTALDTQYF
NA,TRBJ2-5,TRBD2,TRBV11-2,TGTGCCAGCAGCTTACCTGCTAGCGGGTGGCAAGAGACCCAGTACTTC,CASSLPASGWQETQYF
NA,TRBJ2-5,TRBD1,TRBV7-9,TGTGCCGTATTGGTCCGGGACAGGATAGACTTC,CAVLVRDRIDF